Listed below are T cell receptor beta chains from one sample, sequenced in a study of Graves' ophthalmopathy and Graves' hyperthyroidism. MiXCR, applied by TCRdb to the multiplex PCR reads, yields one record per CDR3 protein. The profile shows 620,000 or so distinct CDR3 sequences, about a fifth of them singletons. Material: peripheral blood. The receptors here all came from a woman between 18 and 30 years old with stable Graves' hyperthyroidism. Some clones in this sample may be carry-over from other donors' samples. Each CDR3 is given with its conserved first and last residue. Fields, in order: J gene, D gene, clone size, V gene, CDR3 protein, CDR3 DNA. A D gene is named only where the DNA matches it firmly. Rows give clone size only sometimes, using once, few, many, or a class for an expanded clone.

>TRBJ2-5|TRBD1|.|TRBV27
CASSYTTGLRGTQYF
TGTGCCAGCAGCTACACGACAGGGCTCAGGGGGACCCAGTACTTC
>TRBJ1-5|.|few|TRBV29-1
CSARDGHGPQHF
TGCAGCGCTAGGGACGGTCATGGACCCCAGCATTTT
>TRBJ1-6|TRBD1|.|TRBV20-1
CSARGQGANSPLHF
TGCAGTGCTAGAGGACAGGGGGCTAATTCACCCCTCCACTTT
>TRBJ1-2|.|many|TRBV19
CASSPRMGYGYTF
TGTGCCAGTAGTCCCCGAATGGGCTATGGCTACACCTTC
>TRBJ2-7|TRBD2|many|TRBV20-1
CSARDGSRGGGYEQYF
TGCAGTGCTAGAGATGGTAGTCGGGGGGGCGGCTACGAGCAGTACTTC
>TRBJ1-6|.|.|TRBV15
CATSRDGRDSPLHF
TGTGCCACCAGCAGGGACGGACGAGATTCACCCCTCCACTTT
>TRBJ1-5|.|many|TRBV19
CASSMGSNQPQHF
TGTGCCAGTAGTATGGGTAGCAATCAGCCCCAGCATTTT
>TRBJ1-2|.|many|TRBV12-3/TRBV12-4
CASSTRTPGGYTF
TGTGCCAGCAGCACACGTACCCCAGGAGGCTACACCTTC
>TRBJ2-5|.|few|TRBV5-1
CASSSGLQGRGETQYF
TGCGCCAGCAGCTCCGGCCTCCAGGGGAGGGGAGAGACCCAGTACTTC
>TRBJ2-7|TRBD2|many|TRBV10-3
CATGGTSSPEQYF
TGTGCCACCGGCGGGACTAGTTCCCCCGAGCAGTACTTC
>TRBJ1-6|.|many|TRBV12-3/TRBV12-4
CASHPEGSSPLHF
TGTGCCAGCCACCCGGAGGGGAGCTCACCCCTCCACTTT
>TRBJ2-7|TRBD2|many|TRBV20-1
CSARRLARYEQYF
TGCAGTGCTAGGAGACTAGCGCGGTACGAGCAGTACTTC
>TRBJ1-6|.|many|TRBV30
CAWSVHRGQSPLHF
TGTGCCTGGAGTGTACATCGAGGGCAGTCACCCCTCCACTTT
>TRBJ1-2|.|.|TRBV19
CASSTPGIDYGYTF
TGTGCCAGTAGTACTCCAGGGATCGACTATGGCTACACCTTC
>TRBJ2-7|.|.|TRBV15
CATSREEDEQYF
TGTGCCACCAGCAGAGAGGAGGACGAGCAGTACTTC
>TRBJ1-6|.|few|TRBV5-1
CASSLVTTGSGNSPLHF
TGCGCCAGCAGCTTGGTCACTACAGGGTCTGGTAATTCACCCCTCCACTTT
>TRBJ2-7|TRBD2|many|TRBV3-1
CASSQVLPSAGGREQYF
TGTGCCAGCAGCCAAGTCCTTCCTTCTGCGGGGGGCCGAGAGCAGTACTTC
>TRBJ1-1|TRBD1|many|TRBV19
CASSPLGQPSNTEAFF
TGTGCCAGTAGCCCTCTGGGACAGCCGTCGAACACTGAAGCTTTCTTT
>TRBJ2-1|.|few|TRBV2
CASTPEAWQFF
TGTGCCAGCACCCCGGAAGCGTGGCAGTTCTTC
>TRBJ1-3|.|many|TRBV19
CASDWGRFPPAIYF
TGTGCCAGCGATTGGGGGCGATTCCCCCCCGCCATATATTTT
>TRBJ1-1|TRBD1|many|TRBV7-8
CASSDRDTTEAFF
TGTGCCAGCAGCGACAGGGACACCACTGAAGCTTTCTTT
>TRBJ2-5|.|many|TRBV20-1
CSAPDQAETQYF
TGCAGTGCTCCGGACCAAGCGGAGACCCAGTACTTC
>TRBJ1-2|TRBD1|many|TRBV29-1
CSVGDRANYGYTF
TGCAGCGTCGGAGACAGGGCGAACTATGGCTACACCTTC
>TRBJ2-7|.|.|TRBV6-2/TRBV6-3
CASSYSDPTSGYF
TGTGCCAGCAGTTACTCTGACCCCACCTCGGGGTACTTC
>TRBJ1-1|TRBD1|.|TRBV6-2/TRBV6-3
CASSFHRGAGTEAFF
TGTGCCAGCAGTTTTCACAGGGGTGCGGGGACTGAAGCTTTCTTT
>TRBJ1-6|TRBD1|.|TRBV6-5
CASSYSSSRQGASPLHF
TGTGCCAGCAGTTACTCGAGTTCACGACAGGGGGCTTCACCCCTCCACTTT
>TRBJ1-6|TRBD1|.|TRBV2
CASGLSGTGTLSPLHF
TGTGCCAGCGGATTGTCCGGGACAGGGACTCTTTCACCCCTCCACTTT
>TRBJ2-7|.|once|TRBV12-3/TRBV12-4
CASSLGGLGGSYEQYF
TGTGCCAGCAGCTTAGGGGGGCTGGGCGGATCCTACGAGCAGTACTTC
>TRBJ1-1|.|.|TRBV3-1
CASTPWGGENTEAFF
TGTGCCAGCACCCCTTGGGGGGGAGAGAATACTGAAGCTTTCTTT
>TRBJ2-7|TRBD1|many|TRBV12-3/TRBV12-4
CASSWDSFSYEQYF
TGTGCCAGCAGTTGGGACAGTTTCTCCTACGAGCAGTACTTC
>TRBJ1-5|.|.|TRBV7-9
CASSLAPLGVYYQPQHF
TGTGCCAGCAGCTTAGCTCCCCTGGGGGTTTACTATCAGCCCCAGCATTTT
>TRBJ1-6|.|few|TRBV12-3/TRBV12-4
CASSFQVDSPLHF
TGTGCCAGCAGTTTCCAGGTTGATTCACCCCTCCACTTT
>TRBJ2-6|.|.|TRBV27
CASSIHRSGANVLTF
TGTGCCAGCAGTATTCACCGGTCTGGGGCCAACGTCCTGACTTTC